This T cell receptor (beta chain) was documented in a study of blood T cell repertoires in COVID-19. The CDR3 covers 13 residues. CDR1 MNHNY and CDR2 SVGAGI come from the germline V gene (reference sequence). V lost 4 bases, J lost 5 bases, and 3 bases stayed unmatched. Source study methods: Reference gene primers were amplified, and this amplification served to estimate nucleated cell counts. Profiling relied on immunoSEQ multiplex PCR, and the TCRdb table lists in-frame clones only, not all of them. V and J calls and clone size follow that table, whereas D and trimming were derived from the DNA. The table shows roughly 120,000 clones, with about 80% occurring only once.

This receptor was identified in a man aged 65-85 years with acute or convalescent COVID-19. V is TRBV6-6 and J is TRBJ1-1; 8 bases fit TRBD1. Sequencing input: peripheral blood. The CDR3 DNA reads TGTGCCAGCAGTTTGGGACAGGAAACTGAAGCTTTCTTT. It codes for CASSLGQETEAFF.